The clone carrying this TCR beta chain occurred once. What it binds is not known. The data are from a study of cytomegalovirus exposure and HLA in healthy donors. Study observations and caveats: CMV antigen specificity was confirmed in vitro for three CMV-associated chains.

CDR1 and CDR2 from the germline V gene are SNHLY and FYNNEI. V was pared by 5 bases and J by 0 bases, with 9 bases between. The CDR3 runs 14 residues. Use of 60 Vbeta and 13 Jbeta primers characterized the PCR. Libraries were prepared by immunoSEQ multiplex PCR; TCRdb keeps only in-frame clonotypes and omits some of them. The table includes 150,000 to 200,000 clones, 82% detected once. The material sequenced was PBMCs. This sequence originates from a girl under 18 in good health and CMV-seropositive. The genes are TRBV2 and TRBJ2-3, with D tentatively TRBD2 (5 bases). This chain's CDR3 is CASSKEASTDTQYF. The CDR3 coding sequence is TGTGCCAGCAGTAAGGAGGCAAGCACAGATACGCAGTATTTT.